This T cell receptor beta chain appears in the sequencing data of a study of CD8 T cells in Susac syndrome. RNA amounts of roughly 0.45 to 1 ug underwent reverse transcription with random hexamers. TCRdb analysed the immunoSEQ multiplex PCR reads with MiXCR anew, one entry per CDR3 protein. Here the sample spans some 300,000 distinct CDR3 sequences, approximately 85% being singletons. The multiple sclerosis controls were treatment-naive patients, and their relapsing-remitting disease was stable or active. Germline assignment: CDR1 SQVTM and CDR2 ANQGSEA. The trim removed 0 bases at V and 9 bases at J, leaving 5 bases unmatched. CDR3 length: 12 residues.

The chain carries TRBV29-1 and TRBJ2-7; TRBD2 aligns across 7 bases. Sequencing was carried out using CD8+ T cells from PBMCs. The sequence was obtained from a human donor with multiple sclerosis. The CDR3 DNA sequence: TGCAGCGTTGAAGAAAGCGGGGCGGTGCAGTACTTC. Protein sequence: CSVEESGAVQYF.